These T cell receptor beta chains were read from a single sample in a study of pediatric ulcerative colitis. Here immunoSEQ multiplex PCR was the method, and the copy in TCRdb shows in-frame clones only, minus some. Among roughly 64,000 clones, 80% to 90% were seen once, and the ten largest hold under 3.5%. The sequencing input was blood. The origin of the receptors is a boy between 10 and 17 years old with severe ulcerative colitis. CDR3s include the opening cysteine and the closing phenylalanine or tryptophan. A D gene is named only where the DNA matches it firmly. Only part of the rows carry a size: once, few, many, or a class if the clone is expanded.

clone_size	d_call	v_call	j_call	cdr3_nt	cdr3_aa
.	TRBD1	TRBV19	TRBJ1-2	TGTGCCAGTAGTATGGACAGGGTAACGGGTGGCTACACCTTC	CASSMDRVTGGYTF
once	.	TRBV29-1	TRBJ2-5	TGCAGCGTTGAGTTCTTTATTAGGGAGTCAAAACTTCAAGAGACCCAGTACTTC	CSVEFFIRESKLQETQYF
.	.	TRBV12-2	TRBJ1-2	TGTGCAAGTCGCTTCGCCGCGGGCAGGGTGGACTATGGCTACACCTTC	CASRFAAGRVDYGYTF
.	.	TRBV5-4	TRBJ2-2	TGTGCCAGCAGCCCCCGGCAAGCCGGGGAGCTGTTTTTT	CASSPRQAGELFF
.	TRBD1	TRBV6-4	TRBJ2-1	TGTGCCAGCAGTGGTGGGACAGGGACCTACAATGAGCAGTTCTTC	CASSGGTGTYNEQFF
once	.	TRBV14	TRBJ1-3	TGTGCCAGCAGCCAGGACAGCTCTGGAAACACCATATATTTT	CASSQDSSGNTIYF
.	.	TRBV4-2	TRBJ2-7	TGTGCCAGCAGCCAAGAACAGATTCGTTACGAGCAGTACTTC	CASSQEQIRYEQYF
.	.	TRBV4-3	TRBJ2-2	TGCGCCAGCAGCCAGACCTTGGAGGCGGCGAAGCTGTTTTTT	CASSQTLEAAKLFF
.	.	TRBV1	TRBJ2-7	TGCACCAGCATAGGGGGCACGAATTCTAACGACTACGAGCAGTACTTC	CTSIGGTNSNDYEQYF
.	.	TRBV10-1	TRBJ1-5	TGCGCCAGCAGTGAGGCAGGCAATCAGCCCCAGCATTTT	CASSEAGNQPQHF
.	.	TRBV15	TRBJ1-1	TGTGCCACCAGCAGAGACCGACTACTAGGGGTTGGGGACACTGAAGCTTTCTTT	CATSRDRLLGVGDTEAFF
.	TRBD1	TRBV18	TRBJ2-1	TGTGCCAGCTCCACGCGAGGGCAGGGGGCGGATGAGCAGTTCTTC	CASSTRGQGADEQFF
.	TRBD1	TRBV6-1	TRBJ1-2	TGTGCCAGCAGTGAATCGACAGGGGTTGTCTATGGCTACACCTTC	CASSESTGVVYGYTF
.	TRBD2	TRBV12-5	TRBJ2-7	TGTGCTAGTGGTTTGTCTCTAGCGGAAACCTACGAGCAGTACTTC	CASGLSLAETYEQYF
.	.	TRBV2	TRBJ1-3	TGTGCCAGCAGTGATGCGGACTCTGGAAACACCATATATTTT	CASSDADSGNTIYF
.	.	TRBV5-1	TRBJ2-3	TGCGCCAGCAGCTGGACCCGGGGTATAGATACGCAGTATTTT	CASSWTRGIDTQYF
.	TRBD2	TRBV7-9	TRBJ2-7	TGTGCCAGCAGCCATCCCCTAGCGGAGAGCTCCTACGAGCAGTACTTC	CASSHPLAESSYEQYF
.	.	TRBV10-3	TRBJ2-7	TGTGCCATCAACGTAGCGGAGGGCTCCTACGAGCAGTACTTC	CAINVAEGSYEQYF
.	.	TRBV7-9	TRBJ2-1	TGTGCCAGCAGCGCACGGAGCCTGGGGTTGTACAATGAGCAGTTCTTC	CASSARSLGLYNEQFF
.	TRBD2	TRBV10-3	TRBJ2-1	TGTGCCATCAGTGAAAGAGGCGGGAGTGGCAATGAGCAGTTCTTC	CAISERGGSGNEQFF
.	.	TRBV7-2	TRBJ2-7	TGTGCCAGCAGCCCCAGCGGGCCTAACTACGAGCAGTACTTC	CASSPSGPNYEQYF
once	TRBD2	TRBV5-4	TRBJ2-2	TGTGCCAGCAGCCCTAGCCTAGCGGGAGGAAACACCGGGGAGCTGTTTTTT	CASSPSLAGGNTGELFF
.	TRBD1	TRBV6-6	TRBJ2-3	TGTGCCAGCAGCTCTAACAGGGGTTTCACAGATACGCAGTATTTT	CASSSNRGFTDTQYF
.	.	TRBV2	TRBJ2-7	TGTGCCAGCAGTGAATTGAAGGGGCCCTCCTACGAGCAGTACTTC	CASSELKGPSYEQYF
.	.	TRBV6-6	TRBJ2-7	TGTGCCAGCAGTCAGTCCTACGAGCAGTACTTC	CASSQSYEQYF
.	.	TRBV15	TRBJ2-7	TGTGCCACCAGCAGAGATAACATTGGAGGGAGCTCCTACGAGCAGTACTTC	CATSRDNIGGSSYEQYF
.	.	TRBV5-1	TRBJ2-6	TGCGCCAGCACCCCGACAGATCCGGGAACTGGGGCCAACGTCCTGACTTTC	CASTPTDPGTGANVLTF
.	.	TRBV20-1	TRBJ2-4	TGCAGTGCTATGGACGAAAACATTCAGTACTTC	CSAMDENIQYF
.	TRBD2	TRBV27	TRBJ2-7	TGTGCCAGCAGCCCTAGCGGGAGTAGGTACGAGCAGTACTTC	CASSPSGSRYEQYF
.	.	TRBV7-8	TRBJ1-5	TGTGCCAGCAGCTTATCGTTTCAGCCCCAGCATTTT	CASSLSFQPQHF
.	TRBD1	TRBV9	TRBJ2-5	TGTGCCAGCAGCGTAGACGACAGGGGGATTGAGACCCAGTACTTC	CASSVDDRGIETQYF
.	TRBD1	TRBV10-3	TRBJ1-1	TGTGCCATCAGTGGACGGGGACAGGGGTACACTGAAGCTTTCTTT	CAISGRGQGYTEAFF
.	TRBD2	TRBV4-1	TRBJ2-3	TGCGCCAGCAGCCTGGAGGGGCCTAGCGGGAGTGGCACAGATACGCAGTATTTT	CASSLEGPSGSGTDTQYF
.	TRBD2	TRBV19	TRBJ2-3	TGTGCAAGTAGGGCGGGAGGCCCAGATACGCAGTATTTT	CASRAGGPDTQYF
.	.	TRBV14	TRBJ2-1	TGTGCCAGCAGCCCCCCGTCTGGTCTCAATGAGCAGTTCTTC	CASSPPSGLNEQFF
.	.	TRBV18	TRBJ2-7	TGTGCCAGCTCACCACTTCTGCCAGGGGCCGAGCAGTACTTC	CASSPLLPGAEQYF
.	.	TRBV2	TRBJ1-5	TGTGCCAGCAGAGGTACCGGCAATCAGCCCCAGCATTTT	CASRGTGNQPQHF
.	TRBD2	TRBV2	TRBJ2-1	TGTGCCAGCCGGACTAGCGGGAGCAATGAGCAGTTCTTC	CASRTSGSNEQFF
.	.	TRBV25-1	TRBJ2-1	TGTGCCAGCAGTAGGGGGGTACTAGCTTCCTACAATGAGCAGTTCTTC	CASSRGVLASYNEQFF
.	.	TRBV5-6	TRBJ2-3	TGTGCCAGCAGCTTGGGGCAGCGCACAGATACGCAGTATTTT	CASSLGQRTDTQYF
.	.	TRBV27	TRBJ1-1	TGTGCCAGCACCCCCTTGGCCCTCGGGAACACTGAAGCTTTCTTT	CASTPLALGNTEAFF
.	TRBD2	TRBV4-2	TRBJ2-5	TGTGCCAGCAGCCAAGAATGGGGGAGGGCCCGAGAGACCCAGTACTTC	CASSQEWGRARETQYF
.	TRBD1	TRBV11-2	TRBJ2-7	TGTGCCAGCCGCCGACCCGGGACAGGGGGCTGGGAGCAGTACTTC	CASRRPGTGGWEQYF
.	.	TRBV12-5	TRBJ1-1	TGTGCTAGTGGGAAAAGTTGGAACACTGAAGCTTTCTTT	CASGKSWNTEAFF
.	TRBD1	TRBV14	TRBJ1-4	TGTGCCAGCAGCCAACGACAGGGGCCCTATGAAAAACTGTTTTTT	CASSQRQGPYEKLFF
.	TRBD2	TRBV29-1	TRBJ2-1	TGCAGCGTGGGGTTAGCGGGAGAATGGTATGAGCAGTTCTTC	CSVGLAGEWYEQFF
.	.	TRBV10-3	TRBJ1-1	TGTGCCATCAGTGACGAGGGACTCGCGACGGGGACTGAAGCTTTCTTT	CAISDEGLATGTEAFF
few	.	TRBV25-1	TRBJ1-4	TGTGCCAGCATTTCCCTCGGGGAGGGTGACGAAAAACTGTTTTTT	CASISLGEGDEKLFF
.	.	TRBV5-4	TRBJ1-2	TGTGCCAGCAGCTCCCGGGGAGGGTATCGAGATTATTATGGCTACACCTTC	CASSSRGGYRDYYGYTF
.	.	TRBV6-1	TRBJ2-1	TGTGCCATCAGTGAAGAGGGGGGGCCCAGATTCTCCTACAATGAGCAGTTCTTC	CAISEEGGPRFSYNEQFF
.	.	TRBV9	TRBJ1-2	TGTGCCAGCAGCGTAGGCGGTGACTACACCTTC	CASSVGGDYTF
.	TRBD2	TRBV7-9	TRBJ2-5	TGTGCCAGCAGCTTAATGTTAGCGGGACCCCAAGAGACCCAGTACTTC	CASSLMLAGPQETQYF
.	TRBD1	TRBV27	TRBJ1-1	TGTGCCAGCAGTTTATCGACAGGGGTTAACACTGAAGCTTTCTTT	CASSLSTGVNTEAFF
.	.	TRBV6-6	TRBJ1-3	TGTGCCAGCAGCTCGACAGGTTACTCTGGAAACACCATATATTTT	CASSSTGYSGNTIYF
.	.	TRBV2	TRBJ2-7	TGTGCTATACAGGGAAGGGGCTCCTACGAGCAGTACTTC	CAIQGRGSYEQYF